The clone carrying this TCR beta chain was recorded once. Sequenced by immunoSEQ multiplex PCR; TCRdb stores in-frame clones only, minus some. The sample has approximately 150,000 clones, 85% seen once. The CDR3 extends over 13 amino acids. Germline lookup yields CDR1 SGHAT and CDR2 FQNNGV. The V gene end was trimmed by 6 bases and the J gene end by 5 bases; junction bases not matched to a gene: 4. This record comes from a study of blood T cell repertoires in COVID-19. For the study at large: PBMCs, B-cell-depleted T cells, or T cells were the source of the cDNA or gDNA that made up the material.

The chain uses TRBV11-2 and TRBJ2-4; the match to TRBD2 covers 7 bases. The TCR comes from a woman older than 75 with COVID-19, enrolled during active disease. Sequencing was performed on peripheral blood. For the CDR3, the DNA is TGTGCCAGCAGTTCTAGCGGCCAAAACATTCAGTACTTC. It yields the protein CASSSSGQNIQYF.